The 16 T cell receptor beta chains reported below all come from one sample, sequenced in a study of regulatory T cells in long-lasting Graves disease. Building the TCR beta libraries relied on iRepertoire HTBI primers, and CDR3 regions underwent Arm-PCR. TCRdb called the multiplex PCR reads again in MiXCR, with one record for every CDR3 protein. The sample holds 540,000 or so distinct CDR3 sequences, approximately 15% seen once. Specified time point: newly diagnosed GD, antithyroid drugs for less than 3 months. From PBMCs, RNA was extracted and then used to make the TCR library. This sample was shared with a second study, whose subject was T cells in Graves' hyperthyroidism and ophthalmopathy.

The sample consisted of peripheral blood mononuclear cells (PBMCs), taken at new diagnosis, from a patient treated with antithyroid drugs. Receptor source: a man aged 25-40 years with Graves disease.

This clonotype showed up just a few times. J is TRBJ2-7 and V is TRBV6-2 or TRBV6-3, with 8 nucleotides matching TRBD2. CDR1 and CDR2 from the germline V gene are MNHEY and SVGEGT. V shed 10 bases and J 3 bases; nucleotides not matched to a gene: 11. The CDR3 has 14 amino acids. The CDR3 loop reads CATSLVAGGYEQYF. The CDR3 region has the DNA TGTGCCACCTCACTGGTGGCGGGGGGCTACGAGCAGTACTTC.

This clonotype was seen only a few times. J is TRBJ1-2 and V is TRBV9; D possibly corresponds to TRBD1 (5 bases). V was pared by 4 bases and J by 8 bases, with 9 bases between. Looked up from germline, CDR1 is SGDLS and CDR2 is YYNGEE. The CDR3 consists of 11 residues. The CDR3 region has the DNA TGTGCCAGCAGCCAGGAGGGGGGCTACACCTTC. It is translated as CASSQEGGYTF.

This clonotype was seen at least ten times. This chain connects TRBV15 to TRBJ1-1, with 10 bases that match TRBD1. V was clipped by 4 bases and J by 6 bases; unmatched bases: 8. The germline V gene has CDR1 LNHNV and CDR2 YYDKDF (reference sequence). The CDR3 consists of 15 residues. The CDR3 is CATSKLTGGLAEAFF. CDR3 nucleotide sequence: TGTGCCACCAGCAAGTTGACAGGGGGCTTGGCTGAAGCTTTCTTT.

The chain recombines TRBV3-1 with TRBJ2-3; tentatively, D is TRBD2 (6 bases). V lost 1 base to trimming and J lost 6 bases, with 23 bases between them. Germline V CDR1 and CDR2: LGHDT, YNNKEL (reference sequence). This CDR3 comprises 18 residues. The chain's CDR3 is CASSQGERGLPRGDTQYF. CDR3 coding DNA: TGTGCCAGCAGCCAAGGAGAAAGAGGACTTCCTCGGGGGGATACGCAGTATTTT.

This clonotype was observed many times. The rearrangement uses TRBV28 and TRBJ1-3; D not resolved. V was trimmed by 6 bases and J by 4 bases, leaving 13 bases between them. The CDR3 consists of 14 residues. Germline CDR1 and CDR2: MDHEN and SYDVKM. CDR3 nucleotide sequence: TGTGCCAGCAGCCTACGGGGTGAAGGAAACACCATATATTTT. This gives the protein CASSLRGEGNTIYF.

This clonotype was seen ten or more times. The V call is TRBV13, the J call TRBJ2-5; TRBD2 matches 11 bases. Trimming cost V 3 bases and J 5 bases; bases outside gene matches: 8. CDR1 PRHDT and CDR2 FYEKMQ come from the germline V gene (reference sequence). The CDR3 contains 16 residues. CDR3 sequence: CASSFKLAGVLETQYF. The CDR3 coding sequence is TGTGCCAGCAGCTTTAAACTAGCGGGAGTGTTGGAGACCCAGTACTTC.

This clonotype was counted many times. This rearrangement joins TRBV12-5 to TRBJ2-1, with 7 bases matching TRBD2. V lost 2 bases and J lost 9; bases outside the gene matches: 19. CDR1 is LGHNT, CDR2 FRNRAP, per germline. The CDR3 contains 18 residues. This chain's CDR3 is CASGLRLWEGPPMREQFF. Here the CDR3 DNA reads TGTGCTAGTGGTTTGCGATTGTGGGAGGGCCCCCCTATGCGTGAGCAGTTCTTC. Full variable domain (outside the CDR3, taken from reference TRBV12-5 and TRBJ2-1): DARVTQTPRHKVTEMGQEVTMRCQPILGHNTVFWYRQTMMQGLELLAYFRNRAPLDDSGMPKDRFSAEMPDATLATLKIQPSEPRDSAVYFCASGLRLWEGPPMREQFFGPGTRLTVL.

The chain uses TRBV7-9 and TRBJ2-2; D not certain. Germline lookup yields CDR1 SEHNR and CDR2 FQNEAQ (reference sequence). The CDR3 sequence is 15 residues long. The germline V and J ends were trimmed by 8 bases and 0 bases, with 13 bases remaining between them. The CDR3 DNA reads as TGTGCCAGCCAGATGGGGTGGGCGAACACCGGGGAGCTGTTTTTT. As protein: CASQMGWANTGELFF.

This clonotype was found many times. This chain joins TRBV24-1 and TRBJ2-7, with D possibly being TRBD1 or TRBD2 (5 bases each). V was trimmed by 3 bases and J by 6 bases, leaving 8 bases between them. Germline assignment: CDR1 KGHDR and CDR2 SFDVKD. The length of the CDR3 is 12 residues. The CDR3 loop is CATSDAGSEQYF. Here the CDR3 DNA reads TGTGCCACCAGTGATGCAGGGAGCGAGCAGTACTTC.

The J gene is TRBJ2-1, the V gene TRBV12-5, with D uncertain. Trimming cost V 1 base and J 9 bases, with 7 bases left between them. Germline V CDR1 and CDR2: LGHNT, FRNRAP. The CDR3 runs 12 residues. The CDR3 loop is CASGLGGIEQFF. CDR3 bases: TGTGCTAGTGGTTTGGGAGGTATTGAGCAGTTCTTC.

Only a few counts were recorded for this clonotype. The junction departs from the called germline gene at one end, perhaps through a read error. This chain uses TRBV9 with TRBJ2-1; tentative D call: TRBD2 (6 bases). CDR3 length: 16 residues. The V gene's germline CDR1 is SGDLS and CDR2 YYNGEE. In DNA, the CDR3 is TGTGCCGGCAGCGCTCGAGTCGGGGGCTCCTACAATGAGCAGTTCTTC. Protein: CAGSARVGGSYNEQFF.

This clonotype was found a few times. This rearrangement joins TRBV7-9 to TRBJ1-5; D ambiguous. Germline CDR1 SEHNR, CDR2 FQNEAQ (reference sequence). Trimming took 1 base from V and 4 from J, leaving 11 bases between them. The CDR3 has 15 amino acids. The CDR3 is CASSLGWAENQPQHF. The CDR3 coding sequence is TGTGCCAGCAGCTTAGGGTGGGCTGAGAATCAGCCCCAGCATTTT. The entire variable domain, with the rest obtained from reference TRBV7-9 and TRBJ1-5, is as follows: DTGVSQNPRHKITKRGQNVTFRCDPISEHNRLYWYRQTLGQGPEFLTYFQNEAQLEKSRLLSDRFSAERPKGSFSTLEIQRTEQGDSAMYLCASSLGWAENQPQHFGDGTRLSIL.

This clonotype came up many times. The genes are TRBV6-1 and TRBJ1-2; 7 nucleotides align to TRBD1. V lost 6 bases, J lost 8 bases, and 9 bases stayed unmatched. Germline CDR1 is MNHNS and CDR2 is SASEGT. CDR3 length: 13 residues. CDR3 in DNA: TGTGCCAGCAGCCTTACTACAGGGGAGGGCTACACCTTC. Its translation: CASSLTTGEGYTF.

This clonotype was observed many times. The chain recombines TRBV7-9 with TRBJ2-1; D is undetermined. Germline V gives CDR1 SEHNR, CDR2 FQNEAQ (reference sequence). The CDR3 length is 13 residues. V was trimmed by 5 bases and J by 6 bases, leaving 11 bases between them. The CDR3 reads CASSPPWGNEQFF. In DNA form, the CDR3 reads TGTGCCAGCAGCCCGCCCTGGGGCAATGAGCAGTTCTTC.

This clonotype was detected many times. The chain combines TRBV7-2 with TRBJ1-1; D is unresolved. The CDR3 extends over 13 amino acids. V was cut by 6 bases and J by 0 bases, with 8 bases left in between. CDR1 SGHTA and CDR2 FQGNSA come from the germline V gene. This chain's CDR3 is CASRPPVNTEAFF. The CDR3, as DNA: TGTGCCAGCAGACCCCCCGTGAACACTGAAGCTTTCTTT.

The chain is built from TRBV4-1 and TRBJ2-7, with D maybe TRBD2 (6 bases). Germline V gene data show CDR1 as MGHRA and CDR2 as YSYEKL. This CDR3 comprises 19 residues. Trimming removed 2 bases from V and 1 base from J, with 24 bases in between. CDR3 protein: CASSQILGRRGGNSYEQYF. As DNA, the CDR3 is TGCGCCAGCAGCCAAATTTTGGGTCGCCGGGGCGGGAATTCCTACGAGCAGTACTTC.